A single sample gave rise to the 11 T cell receptor beta chains below, sequenced in a study of CD8+CD57+ T cells in acquired aplastic anemia. Genomic DNA templated the TCR beta VDJ and CDR3 profiling. MiXCR, applied by TCRdb to the reads, yields one record per CDR3 protein. This sample has 200,000 to 300,000 distinct CDR3 sequences, with 82% found just once. Sequenced patients had shown CD8+CD57+ cell expansion by flow cytometry. The material sequenced was sorted CD4+, CD8+, or CD8+CD57+ T cells (not recorded which) from PBMCs. The receptors stem from a human donor with aplastic anemia.

The chain joins TRBV2 to TRBJ2-7; D may be TRBD1 (6 bases). The germline V and J ends were trimmed by 6 bases and 3 bases, with 15 bases remaining between them. Germline V lookup: CDR1 SNHLY, CDR2 FYNNEI. This CDR3 is 14 amino acids long. CDR3 nucleotides: TGTGCCAGCAGCGAGGGGGATAGCTACTACGAGCAGTACGTC. Translating it yields CASSEGDSYYEQYV.

As to this clonotype: The final CDR3 position lacks the conserved phenylalanine or tryptophan, pointing to a likely read error. V and J are TRBV11-1 and TRBJ1-1, with D possibly matching TRBD1 (5 bases). The V end lost 5 bases, the J end lost 8 bases, and 18 bases lay between the germline ends. The CDR3 is made up of 14 amino acids. The germline V gene has CDR1 SGHAT and CDR2 FQDESV (reference sequence). The CDR3 bases are TGTGCCAGCAGCCCCGGGACCGGGGTCCTCGAAGCTTTCCTT. It encodes CASSPGTGVLEAFL.

As regards this clonotype: At one end the junction does not follow the germline gene, possibly because of a read error. The chain has TRBV24-1 and TRBJ2-2, with TRBD2 matching 14 bases. Germline assignment: CDR1 KGHDR and CDR2 SFDVKD. There are 13 residues in the CDR3. The CDR3 DNA is TGTGCCACCGGGACTAGCGGGAGTAGGGGAGCTGTTTTT. Its protein product is CATGTSGSRGAVF.

The J gene is TRBJ1-5, the V gene TRBV2; D is uncertain. V was shortened by 1 base and J by 7 bases, with 17 bases between the two germline ends. Germline V CDR1 and CDR2: SNHLY, FYNNEI. The CDR3 spans 16 residues. This chain's CDR3 is CASSEGLRSGGQPQHF. The CDR3 nucleotides read TGTGCCAGCAGTGAAGGTTTGCGTTCAGGAGGGCAGCCCCAGCATTTT.

In its sample, this clonotype was seen a few times. The V gene is TRBV7-7, the J gene TRBJ2-5, with D possibly matching TRBD1 (5 bases). V dropped 11 bases and J dropped 5 bases, with 15 bases sitting between them. Per germline, CDR1 SSHAT and CDR2 FNYEAQ (reference sequence). The CDR3 runs 12 residues. As DNA, the CDR3 is TGTGCCGTTCTTGGGGCTACGGAGACCCAGTACTTC. Protein: CAVLGATETQYF.

V usage is TRBV7-8 and J usage is TRBJ1-2; D is unclear. There are 16 residues in the CDR3. In germline, CDR1 is SGHVS, CDR2 FQNEAQ. With 4 bases removed from V and 10 bases from J, the gap between germline ends came to 25 bases. The CDR3 loop reads CASSSRDSGSKSAYTF. The CDR3 DNA sequence: TGTGCCAGCAGCTCTCGAGATTCGGGCAGCAAGAGTGCCTACACCTTC.

Notes on this clonotype: One junction end disagrees with the germline gene, perhaps due to a read error. The chain joins TRBV7-8 to TRBJ2-7, with D maybe TRBD2 (5 bases). The CDR3 is 14 residues long. Germline V gene lookup returns CDR1 SGHVS and CDR2 FQNEAQ. For the CDR3, the DNA is TGTGCCAGCAGCTTCGGGGTAGGCCCAGAGACGCAGTATTTC. This translates into CASSFGVGPETQYF. Variable domain in full (rest from reference TRBV7-8 and TRBJ2-7): GAGVSQSPRYKVAKRGQDVALRCDPISGHVSLFWYQQALGQGPEFLTYFQNEAQLDKSGLPSDRFFAERPEGSVSTLKIQRTQQEDSAVYLCASSFGVGPETQYFGPGTRLTVT.

This chain connects TRBV7-9 to TRBJ2-3; no clear D. The V end lost 3 bases, the J end lost 0 bases, and 7 bases lay between the germline ends. Germline-derived CDR1 and CDR2 are SEHNR and FQNEAQ (reference sequence). The CDR3 has 14 residues. The CDR3 region has the DNA TGTGCCAGCAGCTTTCAAAGAAGCACAGATACGCAGTATTTT. Protein product: CASSFQRSTDTQYF.

Turning to this clonotype: A much larger clonotype is one base distant, so this may be a read error. The J gene is TRBJ2-1, the V gene TRBV6-5, with 8 positions matching TRBD2. Germline V gives CDR1 MNHEY, CDR2 SVGAGI. The CDR3 is 15 amino acids. The CDR3: CASSLSGGGSDEKFF. The CDR3 nucleotides read TGTGCCAGCAGCTTAAGTGGCGGGGGGAGCGATGAGAAGTTCTTC.

This clonotype was seen a handful of times. The rearrangement joins TRBV5-6 to TRBJ2-3; tentatively, D is TRBD2 (6 bases). With 0 bases removed from V and 2 bases from J, the gap between germline ends came to 13 bases. CDR3 size: 16 residues. Germline CDR1 SGHDT, CDR2 YYEEEE. The CDR3 loop is CASSLETGDHTDTQYF. The CDR3 DNA reads TGTGCCAGCAGCTTGGAGACGGGGGATCACACAGATACGCAGTATTTT.

Comments on this clonotype: The junction departs from germline at one end; a sequencing error may be responsible. The chain employs TRBV15 and TRBJ1-1; possible D gene TRBD1, 6 bases. CDR1 is LNHNV and CDR2 is YYDKDF in the germline V gene (reference sequence). The CDR3 spans 14 residues. The CDR3 DNA is TGTGCCACCAACAGGGACACCAGCCACGCTGCACATTTCTTC. Its protein product is CATNRDTSHAAHFF.